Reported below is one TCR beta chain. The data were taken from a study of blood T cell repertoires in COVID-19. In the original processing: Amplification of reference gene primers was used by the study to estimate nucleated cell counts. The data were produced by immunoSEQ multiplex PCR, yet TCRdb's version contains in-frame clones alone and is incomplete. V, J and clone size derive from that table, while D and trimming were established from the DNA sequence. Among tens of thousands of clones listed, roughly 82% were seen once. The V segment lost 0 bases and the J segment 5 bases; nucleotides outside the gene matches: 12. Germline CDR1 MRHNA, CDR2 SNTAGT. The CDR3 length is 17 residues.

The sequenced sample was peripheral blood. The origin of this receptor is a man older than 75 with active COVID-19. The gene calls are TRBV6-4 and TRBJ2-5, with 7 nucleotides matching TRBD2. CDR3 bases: TGTGCCAGCAGTGACTCGATTGAAGGACTAGAGTGGGAGACCCAGTACTTC. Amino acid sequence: CASSDSIEGLEWETQYF.